The clone carrying this T cell receptor beta chain was seen many times. This sample is drawn from a study of blood T cells in healthy people across ages. There are 12 residues in the CDR3. Trimming left V 6 bases short and J 4 bases short, with 9 bases between. Looked up from germline, CDR1 is SEHNR and CDR2 is FQNEAQ (reference sequence). Sample-barcoded 5' priming and a J-beta primer mix drove a second PCR of about 6 to 12 cycles. From the 5' RACE reads, TCRdb called clonotypes with MiXCR, one entry per CDR3 protein. The data contain under 850,000 distinct CDR3 sequences, 30% to 45% of them seen just once; the ten biggest clones take up 13%.

The sample comprised blood. The genes are TRBV7-9 and TRBJ1-2; D gene ambiguous. This clonotype was obtained from a man aged 18 to 30 in good health. As DNA, the CDR3 is TGTGCCAGCAGTTCGGGAGTCTATGGCTACACCTTC. It specifies CASSSGVYGYTF.